This T cell receptor (beta chain) is from a study of T-cell memory formation after mild COVID-19. Study observations and caveats: Several responding clones turned up in pre-infection memory, indicating that cross-reactive memory may have taken part.

With regard to this clonotype: Antigen specificity is unknown.

The CDR3 consists of 17 residues. Germline V gene data show CDR1 as SGHKS and CDR2 as YYEKEE (reference sequence). Unmatched junction bases numbered 12, after V lost 0 bases and J lost 5 bases. From 5'RACE with constant-segment primers came TCR alpha and TCR beta cDNA libraries that carried sample barcodes and UMIs. TCRdb reprocessed the 5' RACE reads with MiXCR, giving one entry per CDR3 protein. The data hold roughly 89,000 distinct CDR3 sequences, with less than 15% observed a single time. The chain links TRBV5-5 to TRBJ2-5, with 8 bases that match TRBD1. Sequencing was done on a sample of PBMCs or a T cell subset sorted from them (not recorded which). This clonotype was sampled from an adult woman who had mild COVID-19 (a few samples of this study predate the infection). Cell type and time point are not known. This CDR3 is CASSLGPGQDVWETQYF. DNA for the CDR3: TGTGCCAGCAGCTTGGGTCCGGGACAGGACGTGTGGGAGACCCAGTACTTC.